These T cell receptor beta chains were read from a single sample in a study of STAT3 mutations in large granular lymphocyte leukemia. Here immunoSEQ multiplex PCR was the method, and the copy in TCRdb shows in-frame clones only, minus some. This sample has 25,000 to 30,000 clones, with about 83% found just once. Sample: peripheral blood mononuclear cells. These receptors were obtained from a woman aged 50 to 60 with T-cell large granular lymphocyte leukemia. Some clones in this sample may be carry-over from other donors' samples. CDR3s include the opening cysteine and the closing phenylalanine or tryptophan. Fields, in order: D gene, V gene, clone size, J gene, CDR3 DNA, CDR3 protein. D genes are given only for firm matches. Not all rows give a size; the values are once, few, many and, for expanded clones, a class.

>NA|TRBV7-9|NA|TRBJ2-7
TGTGCCAGCAGCCACGACATTACCTACGAGCAGTACTTC
CASSHDITYEQYF
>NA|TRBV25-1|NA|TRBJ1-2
TGTGCCAGCAGTGAACGGTCGGGCAGGTTCACTAACTATGGCTACACCTTC
CASSERSGRFTNYGYTF
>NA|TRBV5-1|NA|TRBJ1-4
TGCGCCAGCAGCTTGTCCCTTAGAGAGCATGAAAAACTGTTTTTT
CASSLSLREHEKLFF
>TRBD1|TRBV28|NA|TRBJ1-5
TGTGCCAGCAGCCGCTTGGGACAGGGGAACAATCAGCCCCAGCATTTT
CASSRLGQGNNQPQHF
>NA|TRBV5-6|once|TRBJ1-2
TGTGCCAGCAGCCCCCTTACTAACTATGGCTACACCTTC
CASSPLTNYGYTF
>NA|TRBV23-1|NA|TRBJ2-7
TGCGCCAGCAGTCAATCGCGGACAAAGGGGAAGAAAACCTACGAGCAGTACTTC
CASSQSRTKGKKTYEQYF
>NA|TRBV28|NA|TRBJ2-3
TGTGCCAGCAGCCTTCCGCCCACAGATACGCAGTATTTT
CASSLPPTDTQYF
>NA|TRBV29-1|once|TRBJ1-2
TGCAGCGTTCGAGAGGGGACGTCCTATGGCTACACCTTC
CSVREGTSYGYTF
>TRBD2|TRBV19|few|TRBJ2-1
TGTGCCAGTAGTCGGACTAGCGGGAGGGTGGATGAGCAGTTCTTC
CASSRTSGRVDEQFF
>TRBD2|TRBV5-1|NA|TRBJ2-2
TGCGCCAGCAGCTTCCCAATGGGGGAGGGCACCGGGGAGCTGTTTTTT
CASSFPMGEGTGELFF
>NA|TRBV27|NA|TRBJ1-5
TGTGCCAGCAGCCTCTCGGGGTCTGGCAGGGGCCAGCCCCAGCATTTT
CASSLSGSGRGQPQHF
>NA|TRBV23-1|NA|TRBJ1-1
TGCGCCAGCAGTCAATCGAACGGGGGAAACACTGAAGCTTTCTTT
CASSQSNGGNTEAFF
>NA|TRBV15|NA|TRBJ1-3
TGTGCCACCAGCAGAGAAATAGGGGCGGAGAACACCATATATTTT
CATSREIGAENTIYF
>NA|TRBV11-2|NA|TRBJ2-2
TGTGCCAGCAGCTTAGATCTTTGGATTACGACGAACACCGGGGAGCTGTTTTTT
CASSLDLWITTNTGELFF
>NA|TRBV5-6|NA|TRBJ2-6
TGTGCCAGCAGCTTCAAGCGCTCTGGGGCCAACGTCCTGACTTTC
CASSFKRSGANVLTF
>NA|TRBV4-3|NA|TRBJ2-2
TGCGCCAGCAGCCAAGATGCAGGGGCCGAGAACACCGGGGAGCTGTTTTTT
CASSQDAGAENTGELFF
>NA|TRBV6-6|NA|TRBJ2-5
TGTGCCAGCAGTTACTCTCGGCTCCAAGAGACCCAGTACTTC
CASSYSRLQETQYF
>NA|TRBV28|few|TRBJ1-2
TGTGCCAGCAGTTCGGCGGGGGTAGGAGGCTACACCTTC
CASSSAGVGGYTF
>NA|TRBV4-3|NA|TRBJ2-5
TGCGCCAGCAGCCGGACTGAGGAAGAGACCCAGTACTTC
CASSRTEEETQYF
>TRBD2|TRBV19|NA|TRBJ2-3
TGTGCCAGTCGACTAGCGGGCACAGATACGCAGTATTTT
CASRLAGTDTQYF
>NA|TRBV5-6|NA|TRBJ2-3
TGTGCCAGCAGCCCTTTTGGGCGGCAGACCACAGATACGCAGTATTTT
CASSPFGRQTTDTQYF
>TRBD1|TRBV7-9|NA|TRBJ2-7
TGTGCCAGCAGCCCCCGGGACAGCCTCTACGAGCAGTACTTC
CASSPRDSLYEQYF
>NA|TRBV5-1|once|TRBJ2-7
TGCGCCAGCAGCTTGGGATTCCGCCCGTACCCCTACGAGCAGTACTTC
CASSLGFRPYPYEQYF
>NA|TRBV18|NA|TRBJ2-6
TGTGCCAGCTCCCAGATGGGGGTAACTGGCTCTGGGGCCAACGTCCTGACTTTC
CASSQMGVTGSGANVLTF
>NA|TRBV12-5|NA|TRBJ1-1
TGTGCTAGTGGTTTGGGGGGGAACACTGAAGCTTTCTTT
CASGLGGNTEAFF
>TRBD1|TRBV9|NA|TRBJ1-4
TGTGCCAGCAGTAGACAGGGGACGAACGAAAAACTGTTTTTT
CASSRQGTNEKLFF
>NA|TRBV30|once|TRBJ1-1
TGTGCCTGGTGGATGAACACTGAAGCTTTCTTT
CAWWMNTEAFF
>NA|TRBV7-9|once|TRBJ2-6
TGTGCCAGCAGCTTAGGCTTGGGGGACTCTTTCTCTGGGGCCAACGTCCTGACTTTC
CASSLGLGDSFSGANVLTF
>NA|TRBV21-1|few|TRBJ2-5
TGTGCCAGCAGCGGTGGCCGCAAAGAGACCCAGTACTTC
CASSGGRKETQYF
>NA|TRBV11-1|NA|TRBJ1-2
TGTGCCAGCAGCGGATATACCACAGGGAACTATGGCTACACCTTC
CASSGYTTGNYGYTF
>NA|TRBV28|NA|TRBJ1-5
TGTGCCAGCAGTTTATATTTGGGGGCCTCGGGGGGCCGGGGAGAACAGCCCCAGCATTTT
CASSLYLGASGGRGEQPQHF
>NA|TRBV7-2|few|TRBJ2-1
TGTGCCAGCAGCTTAGAGGGTTTAAAGCAGCAGTTCTTC
CASSLEGLKQQFF
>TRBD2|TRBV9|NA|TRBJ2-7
TGTGCCAGCAGCGCAGCGCCTCCCGGGACTAGCGGTCGTTCCTACGAGCAGTACTTC
CASSAAPPGTSGRSYEQYF
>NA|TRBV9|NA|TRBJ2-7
TGTGCCAGCAGCCCCCAGACGGCCTACGAGCAGTACTTC
CASSPQTAYEQYF
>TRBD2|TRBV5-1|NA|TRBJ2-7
TGCGCCAGCAGCCGCGGGACTAGCGGGGACTACGAGCAGTACTTC
CASSRGTSGDYEQYF
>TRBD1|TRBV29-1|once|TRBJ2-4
TGCAGCGTTGAAGGGAGGTGGGACAGTAGGAACATTCAGTACTTC
CSVEGRWDSRNIQYF
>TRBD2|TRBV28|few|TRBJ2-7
TGTGCCAGCGGGGAGAAGAGGCTAGCGGGAGGGGTTCGACACGAGCAGTACTTC
CASGEKRLAGGVRHEQYF
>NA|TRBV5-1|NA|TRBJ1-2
TGCGCCAGCAGCTTAGATGGGCAAAACAATGGCTACACCTTC
CASSLDGQNNGYTF
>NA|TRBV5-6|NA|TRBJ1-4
TGTGCCAGCCGACGATCAGGGATCAGGGGCCGGGGTGAAAAACTGTTTTTT
CASRRSGIRGRGEKLFF
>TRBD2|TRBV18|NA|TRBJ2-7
TGTGCCAGCACGATATTTAAAGGGCGGCTAGCGGGAGAGGCCTACGAGCAGTACTTC
CASTIFKGRLAGEAYEQYF
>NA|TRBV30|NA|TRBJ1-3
TGTGCCTGGAAACAGGGAGCTGGAAACACCATATATTTT
CAWKQGAGNTIYF
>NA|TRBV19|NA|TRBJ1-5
TGTGCCAGTAGTTGGCAGTCCAATCAGCCCCAGCATTTT
CASSWQSNQPQHF
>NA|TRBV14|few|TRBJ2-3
TGTGCCAGCAGCCCCTGGGGACCAGATACGCAGTATTTT
CASSPWGPDTQYF
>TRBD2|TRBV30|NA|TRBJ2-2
TGTGCCTGGAGTGTACTGGTAGCGGGAGTACGTACCGGGGAGCTGTTTTTT
CAWSVLVAGVRTGELFF
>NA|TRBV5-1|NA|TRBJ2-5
TGCGCCAGCGTATCCAATTTGGGGGAGACCCAGTACTTC
CASVSNLGETQYF